These 18 T cell receptor beta chains were all obtained from the same sample, sequenced in a study of breast tumors, draining lymph nodes, adjacent tissues. Breast cancer patients provided tissue from their axillary draining lymph nodes. In TCRdb, the multiplex PCR reads were re-called with MiXCR into one record per CDR3 protein. The sample consists of approximately 280,000 distinct CDR3 sequences, about 30% of them appearing once. The sequencing input was axillary lymph node tissue. All receptors come from a female donor with breast cancer. Some clones in this sample may be carry-over from other donors' samples.

The rearrangement links TRBV5-1 to TRBJ1-1; no firm D call. The CDR3 totals 14 residues. V shed 0 bases and J shed 11 bases, with 17 bases lying between them. Germline CDR1 is SGHRS and CDR2 is YFSETQ. CDR3 nucleotides: TGCGCCAGCAGCTTGGCCTCGGGGTCAGCGAGGGCTTTCTTT. Its translation: CASSLASGSARAFF. Variable domain in full (rest from reference TRBV5-1 and TRBJ1-1): KAGVTQTPRYLIKTRGQQVTLSCSPISGHRSVSWYQQTPGQGLQFLFEYFSETQRNKGNFPGRFSGRQFSNSRSEMNVSTLELGDSALYLCASSLASGSARAFFGQGTRLTVV.

This clonotype has at least ten counts. The chain has TRBV15 and TRBJ2-3; 11 bases map to TRBD2. Germline V gene sequence: CDR1 LNHNV, CDR2 YYDKDF (reference sequence). The length of the CDR3 is 17 residues. Trimming removed 0 bases from V and 8 bases from J; junction bases left unmatched: 10. The CDR3 coding sequence is TGTGCCACCAGCAGAGATAAGGGGACTAGCGGCAAGATTACGCAGTATTTT. Residues: CATSRDKGTSGKITQYF. Full variable domain (rest looked up from reference TRBV15 and TRBJ2-3): DAMVIQNPRYQVTQFGKPVTLSCSQTLNHNVMYWYQQKSSQAPKLLFHYYDKDFNNEADTPDNFQSRRPNTSFCFLDIRSPGLGDTAMYLCATSRDKGTSGKITQYFGPGTRLTVL.

The chain combines TRBV25-1 with TRBJ1-1; D is ambiguous. This CDR3 is built from 15 residues. CDR1 and CDR2 from the germline V gene are MGHDK and SYGVNS. Trimming took off 7 bases at V and 1 base at J, with 16 bases between the two ends. CDR3 coding DNA: TGTGCCAGCACTCCCCCCGGCGGCAAGAACACTGAAGCTTTCTTT. It yields the protein CASTPPGGKNTEAFF.

This clonotype occurred many times. The chain joins TRBV2 to TRBJ2-5; D might be TRBD2 (6 bases). V was shortened by 5 bases and J by 2 bases, with 12 bases between the two germline ends. CDR3 size: 14 residues. Looked up from germline, CDR1 is SNHLY and CDR2 is FYNNEI. In nucleotides, the CDR3 is TGTGCCAGCAGTCCCTTGCGGGGTCAAGAGACCCAGTACTTC. Translated: CASSPLRGQETQYF.

This clonotype turned up a few times. At one end, the junction sequence differs from germline, possibly due to a read error. In DNA form, the CDR3 reads TGTGCCAGCAGTCACTCGGGACAGGCCAATCAGCCCCAGCATTTT. This codes for CASSHSGQANQPQHF. The chain recombines TRBV6-6 with TRBJ1-5; 8 bases fit TRBD1. CDR1 MNHNY and CDR2 SVGAGI come from the germline V gene (reference sequence). The CDR3 extends over 15 amino acids.

In this sample, this clonotype turned up once. This chain links TRBV30 with TRBJ2-5, with D perhaps assigned TRBD1 or TRBD2 (7 bases each). This CDR3 region has 13 residues. V lost 3 bases to trimming and J lost 5 bases, with 13 bases between them. Germline-derived CDR1 and CDR2 are GTSNPN and SVGIG (reference sequence). This CDR3 reads CAWRNRGGETQYF. The CDR3 nucleotides are TGTGCCTGGAGAAACAGGGGAGGGGAGACCCAGTACTTC.

The chain recombines TRBV25-1 with TRBJ1-2, with D perhaps TRBD1 (6 bases). The length of the CDR3 is 15 residues. The V gene lost 3 bases and the J gene lost 0 bases, with 11 bases spanning the gap. Germline CDR1 and CDR2: MGHDK and SYGVNS. The CDR3 is CASSDPRGANYGYTF. The CDR3 region has the DNA TGTGCCAGCAGTGATCCCAGGGGTGCTAACTATGGCTACACCTTC.

Comment on this clonotype: Germline and junction disagree at one end, which may indicate a read error. The chain recombines TRBV6-1 with TRBJ2-1, with TRBD2 as a possible D gene (5 bases). Germline assignment: CDR1 MNHNS and CDR2 SASEGT. CDR3 size: 12 residues. The CDR3 DNA reads TGTGCCAGCAGTCACCCCCTCGCTAGGAGGCTCTTC. Protein: CASSHPLARRLF.

This clonotype was recorded at least ten times. J is TRBJ2-3 and V is TRBV7-8, with D hard to call. The CDR3 spans 14 residues. V lost 3 bases and J lost 0, with 7 bases in between. CDR1 and CDR2 (germline): SGHVS, FQNEAQ. CDR3 DNA sequence: TGTGCCAGCAGCTTGGGCCACAGCACAGATACGCAGTATTTT. It translates to CASSLGHSTDTQYF.

Ten or more counts support this clonotype. V usage is TRBV20-1 and J usage is TRBJ1-5; TRBD1 matches 7 bases. CDR1 is DFQATT and CDR2 is SNEGSKA in the germline V gene (reference sequence). This CDR3 spans 17 amino acids. With 1 base clipped from V and 2 bases from J, the junction kept 11 bases outside the gene matches. The CDR3: CSARVHTTGVGNQPQHF. The CDR3 DNA reads TGCAGTGCTAGAGTCCATACCACAGGGGTCGGCAATCAGCCCCAGCATTTT.

This chain uses TRBV7-3 with TRBJ2-5; the D gene is possibly TRBD2 (5 bases). Trimming removed 1 base from V and 5 bases from J, with 8 bases in between. The germline V gene has CDR1 SGHTA and CDR2 FQGTGA. The CDR3 has 13 amino acids. CDR3 region: CASSLNGGETQYF. CDR3 sequence (DNA): TGTGCCAGCAGCTTAAACGGCGGGGAGACCCAGTACTTC.

Concerning this clonotype: A much larger clone is a single base away; this may be a read error. The CDR3 DNA is TGCAGTGCTAGGATCGACCAAAGCTCCTCCAATGAGCAGTTCTTC. Translation gives CSARIDQSSSNEQFF. The rearrangement uses TRBV20-1 and TRBJ2-1; no definite D call. Germline CDR1 is DFQATT and CDR2 is SNEGSKA (reference sequence). The CDR3 extends over 15 amino acids.

This clonotype was recorded many times. V and J are TRBV7-2 and TRBJ2-7, with D tentatively TRBD1 (6 bases). With 0 bases removed from V and 3 bases from J, the gap between germline ends came to 12 bases. Per germline, CDR1 SGHTA and CDR2 FQGNSA. The CDR3 runs 15 residues. CDR3: CASSLAGGDFYEQYF. Written as DNA, the CDR3 is TGTGCCAGCAGCTTAGCAGGGGGTGATTTCTACGAGCAGTACTTC.

The sample holds many counts of this clonotype. This CDR3 is CASSEATGLRHEQYF. Here the CDR3 DNA reads TGCGCCAGCAGTGAGGCGACAGGGTTAAGACATGAGCAGTACTTC. This chain connects TRBV10-1 to TRBJ2-7, with 7 positions matching TRBD1. V shed 2 bases and J 7 bases; nucleotides not matched to a gene: 11. The CDR3 is made up of 15 amino acids. Germline V lookup: CDR1 WNHNN, CDR2 SYGVQD (reference sequence).

The sample holds many counts of this clonotype. The CDR3 reads CASDPGDRRIETQYF. DNA of the CDR3: TGTGCTAGTGATCCCGGGGACAGGAGGATCGAGACCCAGTACTTC. The chain couples TRBV12-5 to TRBJ2-5, with 8 bases matching TRBD1. The trim removed 7 bases at V and 5 bases at J, leaving 12 bases unmatched. This CDR3 has 15 residues. The V gene's germline CDR1 is LGHNT and CDR2 FRNRAP. The full variable domain, with the rest looked up from reference TRBV12-5 and TRBJ2-5, is DARVTQTPRHKVTEMGQEVTMRCQPILGHNTVFWYRQTMMQGLELLAYFRNRAPLDDSGMPKDRFSAEMPDATLATLKIQPSEPRDSAVYFCASDPGDRRIETQYFGPGTRLLVL.

This clonotype was seen ten or more times. J is TRBJ2-2 and V is TRBV10-3; 7 nucleotides line up with TRBD2. The V gene end was trimmed by 11 bases and the J gene end by 5 bases; junction bases not matched to a gene: 11. Germline values: CDR1 ENHRY, CDR2 SYGVKD. CDR3 length: 14 amino acids. The CDR3 bases are TGTGCCTCCTTCGGGGAGGGCCGGACCGGGGAGCTGTTTTTT. It encodes CASFGEGRTGELFF.

This chain uses TRBV28 with TRBJ2-1; no reliable D call. The CDR3 runs to 15 residues. Germline CDR1 MDHEN, CDR2 SYDVKM. V was cut by 1 base and J by 3 bases, with 10 bases left in between. In DNA, the CDR3 is TGTGCCAGCAGTTTATACGGTGCCCACTACAATGAGCAGTTCTTC. Translating it yields CASSLYGAHYNEQFF.

This clonotype was counted between two and nine times. This may arise from a read error, as a much more abundant clone is one base away. The final CDR3 position lacks the conserved phenylalanine or tryptophan, pointing to a likely read error. V is TRBV20-1 and J is TRBJ2-7; possible D gene TRBD1, 6 bases. Germline lookup yields CDR1 DFQATT and CDR2 SNEGSKA (reference sequence). The CDR3 has 12 amino acids. V was cut by 5 bases and J by 2 bases, with 10 bases left in between. CDR3 protein: CSARAGAYEQYS. CDR3 bases: TGCAGTGCTCGCGCAGGGGCCTACGAGCAGTACTCC.